The 13 T cell receptor beta chains below come from one sample, sequenced in a study of blood T cell repertoires in COVID-19. TCRdb's copy holds only in-frame clones and misses some; the assay was immunoSEQ multiplex PCR. The data hold 90,000 to 120,000 clones, with roughly 80% observed a single time. Sequenced: peripheral blood. These receptors were taken from a man in his 60s with acute or convalescent COVID-19.

V usage is TRBV29-1 and J usage is TRBJ1-1; 9 bases are shared with TRBD1. This CDR3 comprises 13 residues. Germline CDR1 reads SQVTM; CDR2 reads ANQGSEA. After removal of 7 bases from V and 3 bases from J, the junction contained 6 bases not matched to a gene. CDR3 amino acids: CSAWTGEDTEAFF. CDR3 in DNA: TGCAGCGCCTGGACAGGGGAGGACACTGAAGCTTTCTTT.

The chain couples TRBV28 to TRBJ1-3; possible D gene TRBD1, 5 bases. The ends were cut back, 5 bases at V and 2 bases at J, with 16 bases in the middle. This CDR3 region has 16 residues. Germline V gene sequence: CDR1 MDHEN, CDR2 SYDVKM. CDR3 coding DNA: TGTGCCAGCAGTAAAAATACAGGAGTCCCTGGAAACACCATATATTTT. Its translation is CASSKNTGVPGNTIYF.

This clone was seen only a few times. The chain recombines TRBV18 with TRBJ2-4; the match to TRBD2 covers 8 bases. Germline trimming cut 1 base from V and 0 bases from J; bases unmatched to any gene: 11. Germline V lookup: CDR1 KGHSH, CDR2 LQKENI. CDR3 length equals 19 residues. The CDR3 coding sequence is TGTGCCAGCTCACCACGAGAGGGTAGCGGGGCCCTAGCCAAAAACATTCAGTACTTC. Its translation is CASSPREGSGALAKNIQYF.

The V call is TRBV5-1, the J call TRBJ2-3, with a tentative D call TRBD2 (6 bases). From germline, CDR1 is SGHRS and CDR2 YFSETQ. The CDR3 sequence is 15 residues long. V lost 6 bases to trimming and J lost 4 bases, with 18 bases between them. DNA of the CDR3: TGCGCCAGCACCCTCGGGAGTATTAGCGCAGATACGCAGTATTTT. It translates to CASTLGSISADTQYF.

The chain has TRBV10-2 and TRBJ2-7, with 10 bases lining up with TRBD2. This CDR3 has 16 amino acids. The trim removed 0 bases at V and 4 bases at J, leaving 6 bases unmatched. Germline CDR1 reads WSHSY; CDR2 reads SAAADI. The CDR3 sequence: CASSESPSGGQYEQYF. In DNA form, the CDR3 reads TGCGCCAGCAGTGAGTCGCCTAGCGGGGGTCAATACGAGCAGTACTTC.

J is TRBJ1-1 and V is TRBV5-4; TRBD1 matches at 9 bases. Germline V gene sequence: CDR1 SGHNT, CDR2 YYREEE (reference sequence). The CDR3 loop spans 13 amino acids. V lost 2 bases, J lost 11 bases, and 7 bases stayed unmatched. DNA of the CDR3: TGTGCCAGCAGCTTCGACAGGGGGGATAGTGCTTTCTTT. The encoded protein is CASSFDRGDSAFF.

The chain couples TRBV9 to TRBJ1-5; 8 bases line up with TRBD1. CDR3 length: 16 amino acids. V shed 6 bases and J 6 bases; nucleotides not matched to a gene: 14. Germline V gives CDR1 SGDLS, CDR2 YYNGEE. The CDR3 is CASTASPDREVQPQHF. The CDR3 coding sequence is TGTGCCAGCACCGCATCCCCGGACAGGGAGGTTCAGCCCCAGCATTTT.

CDR3 sequence reads: CASRVGQFDSPLHF. The CDR3 bases are TGTGCCAGCAGAGTCGGACAGTTCGATTCACCCCTCCACTTT. V usage is TRBV2 and J usage is TRBJ1-6; weak D call: TRBD1 (6 bases). CDR3 length: 14 amino acids. V lost 6 bases, J lost 8 bases, and 14 bases lay in between. The V gene's germline CDR1 is SNHLY and CDR2 FYNNEI.

In its sample, this clone was seen once. The CDR3: CASSPQRPQGTNEQFF. DNA for the CDR3: TGTGCCAGCAGTCCTCAGCGCCCCCAGGGTACCAATGAGCAGTTCTTC. The V and J genes are TRBV27 and TRBJ2-1; possible D gene TRBD1, 5 bases. The CDR3 sequence is 16 residues long. Germline lookup yields CDR1 MNHEY and CDR2 SMNVEV (reference sequence). V lost 5 bases and J 6 bases, leaving 20 bases between the germline ends.

The J gene is TRBJ2-1, the V gene TRBV7-3; 9 nucleotides agree with TRBD1. Trimming took 3 bases from V and 6 from J; bases not matched to a gene: 6. The CDR3 length is 15 residues. Germline V CDR1 and CDR2: SGHTA, FQGTGA. Here the CDR3 reads CASSLYRGRLNEQFF. The CDR3 DNA reads TGTGCCAGCAGCTTGTACAGGGGGCGACTCAATGAGCAGTTCTTC. The entire variable domain, with the rest obtained from reference TRBV7-3 and TRBJ2-1, is as follows: GAGVSQTPSNKVTEKGKYVELRCDPISGHTALYWYRQSLGQGPEFLIYFQGTGAADDSGLPNDRFFAVRPEGSVSTLKIQRTERGDSAVYLCASSLYRGRLNEQFFGPGTRLTVL.

As for this clone: Sequence at one end of the junction differs from germline and may be a read error. The gene calls are TRBV9 and TRBJ1-6, with D perhaps TRBD1 (6 bases). Germline CDR1 and CDR2: SGDLS and YYNGEE. CDR3 length: 16 amino acids. The CDR3 DNA is TGTGCCAGCAGCGTACGGGACAACCAGAATAATTCACCCCCCCACTTT. Residues: CASSVRDNQNNSPPHF.

The gene calls are TRBV28 and TRBJ1-1; the D gene is possibly TRBD1 (6 bases). The germline gives CDR1 MDHEN, CDR2 SYDVKM. V lost 2 bases and J lost 5, with 15 bases in between. The length of the CDR3 is 15 residues. The CDR3 DNA reads as TGTGCCAGCAGTTTAACTGACAGGTCGAAGACTGAAGCTTTCTTT. Encoded protein: CASSLTDRSKTEAFF.

This chain joins TRBV19 and TRBJ2-2; D is undetermined. The CDR3 is 15 residues long. Germline V gene sequence: CDR1 LNHDA, CDR2 SQIVND (reference sequence). V was clipped by 2 bases and J by 4 bases, with 11 bases between them. The CDR3 sequence: CASSIYQDPTGELFF. Here the CDR3 DNA reads TGTGCCAGTAGTATATACCAGGATCCCACCGGGGAGCTGTTTTTT.